Each of the 9 T cell receptor beta chains below was sequenced from the same sample in a study of T cells in Graves' hyperthyroidism and ophthalmopathy. Amplified regions were TCR beta CDR3 sequences from RNA transcripts. A first-round RT-PCR of the TCR CDR3 used the HTBI primer set. TCRdb used MiXCR to reprocess the multiplex PCR reads, holding one entry per CDR3 protein. The repertoire holds about 510,000 distinct CDR3 sequences, with 12% to 15% as singletons. Source material: blood. Receptors were obtained from a woman aged 40 to 50 with Graves' hyperthyroidism.

This clonotype has a count of ten or more. The chain employs TRBV5-1 and TRBJ1-1, with TRBD1 matching 8 bases. The CDR3 consists of 16 residues. Trimming at V came to 0 bases and at J to 5 bases, leaving 9 bases not matched to a gene. Per the germline V gene, CDR1 is SGHRS and CDR2 is YFSETQ. CDR3 in DNA: TGCGCCAGCAGCTTGGGCACAGGGGGATGGGATACTGAAGCTTTCTTT. It specifies CASSLGTGGWDTEAFF.

V gene TRBV12-3 or TRBV12-4 combines with J gene TRBJ1-5, with 7 bases fitting TRBD1. The CDR3 is 15 amino acids. After removal of 6 bases from V and 7 bases from J, the junction contained 12 bases not matched to a gene. The CDR3 loop reads CASSLKQGIGQPQHF. Written as DNA, the CDR3 is TGTGCCAGCAGCCTCAAACAGGGGATCGGACAGCCCCAGCATTTT.

The table lists this clonotype with many counts. This rearrangement joins TRBV7-9 to TRBJ1-2; perhaps TRBD1 as D (6 bases). Germline assignment: CDR1 SEHNR and CDR2 FQNEAQ (reference sequence). CDR3 length: 11 residues. Trimming pared 4 bases from V and 10 bases from J, leaving 10 bases between. The CDR3 DNA reads TGTGCCAGCAGCTCCGGACAGCCCTACACCTTC. Amino acid sequence: CASSSGQPYTF. Together with reference TRBV7-9 and TRBJ1-2, the CDR3 gives the full variable domain: DTGVSQNPRHKITKRGQNVTFRCDPISEHNRLYWYRQTLGQGPEFLTYFQNEAQLEKSRLLSDRFSAERPKGSFSTLEIQRTEQGDSAMYLCASSSGQPYTFGSGTRLTVV.

At least ten counts were recorded for this clonotype. The chain uses TRBV11-2 and TRBJ2-1; 9 bases align to TRBD2. Trimming cost V 3 bases and J 5 bases; bases outside gene matches: 5. The CDR3 runs 15 residues. Germline CDR1 reads SGHAT; CDR2 reads FQNNGV. CDR3 in amino acids: CASSFSGRSDNEQFF. The CDR3 coding sequence is TGTGCCAGCAGCTTTAGCGGGAGATCAGACAATGAGCAGTTCTTC.

This clonotype was observed at least ten times. The chain combines TRBV7-8 with TRBJ1-3, with no clear D. Germline values: CDR1 SGHVS, CDR2 FQNEAQ. This CDR3 is built from 17 residues. Trimming removed 1 base from V and 0 bases from J, with 13 bases in between. CDR3 sequence reads: CASSLEGVFISGNTIYF. In DNA form, the CDR3 reads TGTGCCAGCAGCTTAGAAGGCGTCTTCATCTCTGGAAACACCATATATTTT.

The chain couples TRBV30 to TRBJ1-3; 10 nucleotides line up with TRBD1. Germline V gene lookup returns CDR1 GTSNPN and CDR2 SVGIG (reference sequence). The V gene end was trimmed by 8 bases and the J gene end by 4 bases; junction bases not matched to a gene: 11. The CDR3 consists of 15 residues. CDR3 bases: TGTGCCGGCAAGAAGACAGGGGGCAAGGGAAACACCATATATTTT. Translation: CAGKKTGGKGNTIYF. Complete variable domain (other parts from reference TRBV30 and TRBJ1-3): SQTIHQWPATLVQPVGSPLSLECTVEGTSNPNLYWYRQAAGRGLQLLFYSVGIGQISSEVPQNLSASRPQDRQFILSSKKLLLSDSGFYLCAGKKTGGKGNTIYFGEGSWLTVV.

The sample holds many counts of this clonotype. The chain combines TRBV10-1 with TRBJ1-1; the D is unclear. The CDR3 contains 12 residues. Per germline, CDR1 WNHNN and CDR2 SYGVQD (reference sequence). V lost 4 bases to trimming and J lost 11 bases, with 14 bases between them. The DNA of the CDR3 is TGCGCCAGCAGTGGGATGGGAAAGGTGGCTTTCTTT. Translated: CASSGMGKVAFF.

This chain links TRBV6-2 or TRBV6-3 with TRBJ2-5, with D possibly TRBD2 on 7 matching bases. V was trimmed by 9 bases and J by 5 bases, leaving 19 bases between them. This CDR3 comprises 14 residues. Germline CDR1 reads MNHEY; CDR2 reads SVGEGT. CDR3 in DNA: TGTGCCAGTGGCTTTGGGGGGGCTCGGGAGACCCAGTACTTC. Encoded protein: CASGFGGARETQYF.

In this sample, this clonotype turned up many times. The chain carries TRBV18 and TRBJ2-1, with TRBD2 identical over 9 bases. J was trimmed by 5 bases and V by 2 bases; bases with no gene match: 7. Per the germline V gene, CDR1 is KGHSH and CDR2 is LQKENI. This CDR3 has 16 residues. CDR3 coding DNA: TGTGCCAGCTCACCAGTCTGGCTAGCGGGGAACAATGAGCAGTTCTTC. It codes for CASSPVWLAGNNEQFF.